This is a list of T cell receptor beta chains from one sample in a study of cytomegalovirus exposure and HLA in healthy donors. Generated by immunoSEQ multiplex PCR, the TCRdb table keeps only in-frame clones and is missing some. The sample yields roughly 130,000 clones, 80% seen once. The sample was PBMCs. All receptors derive from a human donor in good health. CDR3s include the opening cysteine and the closing phenylalanine or tryptophan. The D gene is left open where the match is weak. Clone size is given for some rows only: seen once, a few or many times, or a class if the clone is expanded.

j_call d_call v_call clone_size cdr3_nt cdr3_aa
TRBJ2-3 TRBD1 TRBV6-1 NA TGTGCCAGCCACAGGGGGTTATGGACAGATACGCAGTATTTT CASHRGLWTDTQYF
TRBJ1-4 NA TRBV2 NA TGTGCCAGCAGTATAAGGACAGTGAACGAAAAACTGTTTTTT CASSIRTVNEKLFF
TRBJ1-3 TRBD1 TRBV9 NA TGTGCCAGCAGCGTAGGACAGGGGTCTGGAAACACCATATATTTT CASSVGQGSGNTIYF
TRBJ1-1 TRBD1 TRBV7-2 NA TGTGCCAGCAGCTTAAACGGGCAGGGGGCGTATGAAGCTTTCTTT CASSLNGQGAYEAFF
TRBJ1-4 TRBD1 TRBV4-1 NA TGCGCCAGCAGCCACTGGGCCGGGACAGATAATGAAAAACTGTTTTTT CASSHWAGTDNEKLFF
TRBJ1-1 NA TRBV7-6 few TGTGCCAGCAGCTTAGGAGGTATCCCGGAGGTCACTGAAGCTTTCTTT CASSLGGIPEVTEAFF
TRBJ2-7 NA TRBV19 NA TGTGCCAGTAGTATTGGGAGGCGCTATGGAGGGTACGAGCAGTACTTC CASSIGRRYGGYEQYF
TRBJ2-7 NA TRBV15 NA TGTGCCACCAGCAGAGATATACAGGTACCCTACGAGCAGTACTTC CATSRDIQVPYEQYF
TRBJ2-5 TRBD1 TRBV27 NA TGTGCCAGCAGTTTAGTAGCAGGGGGCTGGTCAACGGGCCAAGAGACCCAGTACTTC CASSLVAGGWSTGQETQYF
TRBJ1-6 NA TRBV15 NA TGTGCCACCAGCAGAGATCCGGCAGGGAATAATTCACCCCTCCACTTT CATSRDPAGNNSPLHF
TRBJ2-6 NA TRBV28 NA TGTGCCAGCAGTTTATTGGGGGGCTCTGGGGCCAACGTCCTGACTTTC CASSLLGGSGANVLTF
TRBJ2-6 TRBD2 TRBV7-6 NA TGTGCCAGCAGCTCCCCGGCGGCTAGCGGGGGGGACCACCTCTCTGGGGCCAACGTCCTGACTTTC CASSSPAASGGDHLSGANVLTF
TRBJ2-5 NA TRBV19 NA TGTGCCAGTAGTGTCTTGGGCCAAAAGCAAGAGACCCAGTACTTC CASSVLGQKQETQYF
TRBJ2-7 TRBD2 TRBV18 NA TGTGCCAGCTCACCACTCGGGACTAGCGGAGAGCAGTACTTC CASSPLGTSGEQYF
TRBJ1-2 NA TRBV5-4 NA TGTGCCAGCAGCTTCGCCGCGGGGGACTATGGCTACACCTTC CASSFAAGDYGYTF
TRBJ1-1 NA TRBV6-5 few TGTGCCAGCAGACAGGGCGGCACTGAAGCTTTCTTT CASRQGGTEAFF
TRBJ2-7 NA TRBV1 NA TGCACCAGCAGCCAACCAAGGCGGGGACTAAGGGACTACGAGCAGTACTTC CTSSQPRRGLRDYEQYF
TRBJ2-7 NA TRBV27 NA TGTGCCAGCAGTTTATCGGAGGCCTACGAGCAGTACTTC CASSLSEAYEQYF
TRBJ1-1 TRBD1 TRBV29-1 few TGCAGCGCTACGGGACAGGGGAAGACTGAAGCTTTCTTT CSATGQGKTEAFF
TRBJ1-1 TRBD1 TRBV18 NA TGTGCCAGCTCACCGAGGACAGGGGGAGTGTCGGACACTGAAGCTTTCTTT CASSPRTGGVSDTEAFF
TRBJ1-2 TRBD1 TRBV5-1 NA TGCGCCAGCAGCCCGGGACAGCCTACCGATGGCTACACCTTC CASSPGQPTDGYTF
TRBJ1-5 NA TRBV19 NA TGTGCCAGTAGTAGAGACAGTTATAGCAATCAGCCCCAGCATTTT CASSRDSYSNQPQHF
TRBJ2-1 TRBD2 TRBV2 few TGTGCCAGCAGTAAGGGGTGGGCTAGCGGGAGATACAATGAGCAGTTCTTC CASSKGWASGRYNEQFF
TRBJ2-1 TRBD2 TRBV4-1 NA TGCGCCAGCAGCCGGGAAAGCGGGGCATCCTCCTACAATGAGCAGTTCTTC CASSRESGASSYNEQFF
TRBJ1-1 NA TRBV28 once TGTGCCAGCAGTTTAGGCGGCGTGGGGGGTAGGAACACTGAAGCTTTCTTT CASSLGGVGGRNTEAFF
TRBJ2-7 NA TRBV2 NA TGTGCCAGCAGTGAAGCGCGGCGCTACGAGCAGTACTTC CASSEARRYEQYF
TRBJ1-5 TRBD1 TRBV6-1 NA TGTGCCAGCAGTATCGACAGGGCCGGCAATCAGCCCCAGCATTTT CASSIDRAGNQPQHF
TRBJ2-1 TRBD2 TRBV7-9 NA TGTGCCAGCAGCCCGACTAGCGGGGTGGTGGATGAGCAGTTCTTC CASSPTSGVVDEQFF
TRBJ1-2 NA TRBV27 NA TGTGCCAGCAGGACGGGGGACCGGGGCTACACCTTC CASRTGDRGYTF
TRBJ1-1 TRBD1 TRBV10-3 few TGTGCCATCAGTGAGCGGGACAGGGACACTGAAGCTTTCTTT CAISERDRDTEAFF
TRBJ2-7 TRBD2 TRBV6-1 medium-sized TGTGCCAGCAGTGAAACTAGCGGGGGGTCCTACGAGCAGTACTTC CASSETSGGSYEQYF
TRBJ2-7 NA TRBV5-1 NA TGCGCCAGCAGCTTGTTCCGACAATGGTCGAGCTCCTACGAGCAGTACTTC CASSLFRQWSSSYEQYF
TRBJ1-1 NA TRBV21-1 few TGTGCCAGCAAGCGGGCCTCACCGCCTTCGCCGACTTTCTTT CASKRASPPSPTFF
TRBJ1-5 TRBD1 TRBV5-1 NA TGCGCCAGCAGCCAAGGACAGGGGCCCCAGCATTTT CASSQGQGPQHF
TRBJ2-2 TRBD2 TRBV4-1 NA TGCGCCAGCAGCCAAGATCCCCCTAGGTTAGCGGGGGGGCAATACGGGGAGCTGTTTTTT CASSQDPPRLAGGQYGELFF
TRBJ1-2 NA TRBV6-5 NA TGTGCCAGCAGTTACTCTCCAGGGAGGGCTAACTATGGCTACACCTTC CASSYSPGRANYGYTF
TRBJ1-5 NA TRBV6-5 NA TGTGCCAGCAGTTACTCTAAGCGCAATCAGCCCCAGCATTTT CASSYSKRNQPQHF
TRBJ2-1 TRBD1 TRBV18 NA TGTGCCAGCTCACAACAGGGGTCCTACAATGAGCAGTTCTTC CASSQQGSYNEQFF
TRBJ2-7 TRBD1 TRBV4-2 NA TGTGCCAGCAGCCAAGGGGACAGGGGGCACGACGAGCAGTACTTC CASSQGDRGHDEQYF
TRBJ1-1 NA TRBV6-5 NA TGTGCCAGCAGTTACTCGTGGACAAAGGACACTGAAGCTTTCTTT CASSYSWTKDTEAFF
TRBJ1-5 NA TRBV7-6 NA TGTGCCAGCAGCCACAGGGTATGGGGCAATCAGCCCCAGCATTTT CASSHRVWGNQPQHF
TRBJ1-5 TRBD1 TRBV27 NA TGTGCCAGCAGCGAAACTCCCGGACAGGGTAACAATCAGCCCCAGCATTTT CASSETPGQGNNQPQHF